The rows below give T cell receptor beta chains drawn from one sample of a study of T cells after yellow fever vaccination. From the 5' RACE reads, TCRdb called clonotypes with MiXCR, one entry per CDR3 protein. This repertoire shows about 220,000 distinct CDR3 sequences, 3.2% found once; its top ten account for 3.2%. The sequencing used CD4+ T cells sorted from PBMCs, collected 10 days after the yellow fever booster vaccination. The receptor set was obtained from a man younger than 35 who received the YFV17D yellow fever vaccine. Both conserved end residues are part of each CDR3. D genes are given only for firm matches. For some rows the clone size is stated as once, few or many, or as a class when expanded; others skip it.

TRBJ2-7 | 14 | TRBV6-4 | TRBD2 | many | TGTGCCAGCAGTGCCTCCGGGACTAGCGACGAGCAGTACTTC | CASSASGTSDEQYF
TRBJ1-1 | 13 | TRBV7-2 | NA | many | TGTGCCAGCCCCCTCGCAGGTTCAGAAGAAGCTTTCTTT | CASPLAGSEEAFF
TRBJ2-7 | 13 | TRBV5-6 | TRBD2 | NA | TGTGCCAGCAGGGGGGGGGGTTCCTACGAGCAGTACTTC | CASRGGGSYEQYF
TRBJ2-2 | 17 | TRBV3-2 | NA | few | TGTGCCAGCAGAAGTGACCGTCTTAGATGTAACACCGGGGAGCTGTTTTTT | CASRSDRLRCNTGELFF
TRBJ1-5 | 16 | TRBV12-3/TRBV12-4 | TRBD1 | few | TGTGCCAGCAGTTTTTGGACAGGGCAAAAGAATCAGCCCCAGCATTTT | CASSFWTGQKNQPQHF
TRBJ2-2 | 13 | TRBV2 | NA | many | TGTGCCAGCAGGGGATACAACACCGGGGAGCTGTTTTTT | CASRGYNTGELFF
TRBJ1-6 | 16 | TRBV14 | NA | many | TGTGCCAGCAGCCAAGGGTCTAGGGGTTATAATTCACCCCTCCACTTT | CASSQGSRGYNSPLHF
TRBJ2-2 | 15 | TRBV5-1 | TRBD1 | NA | TGCGCCAGCAGCCAGGGGACAGCGAACACCGGGGAGCTGTTTTTT | CASSQGTANTGELFF
TRBJ2-2 | 17 | TRBV3-1 | NA | few | TGTGCCAGCAGCCGCGGGGCGGCCCCCGCGAACACCGGGGAGCTGTTTTTT | CASSRGAAPANTGELFF
TRBJ2-1 | 15 | TRBV7-6 | NA | few | TGTGCCAGCAGCCCCACGGCTTCCAACTACAATGAGCAGTTCTTC | CASSPTASNYNEQFF
TRBJ1-2 | 14 | TRBV6-5 | NA | NA | TGTGCCAGCAGTTACAGCATAGGGAACTATGGCTACACCTTC | CASSYSIGNYGYTF
TRBJ2-2 | 13 | TRBV2 | NA | NA | TGTGCCAGCACACAAGAGAACACCGGGGAGCTGTTTTTT | CASTQENTGELFF
TRBJ2-3 | 12 | TRBV7-9 | NA | NA | TGTGCCAACCACGGGGTCACAGATACGCAGTATTTT | CANHGVTDTQYF
TRBJ2-1 | 17 | TRBV20-1 | TRBD1 | many | TGCAGTGCTGCGGGACAGGGGGCGAGGAGCTCTTGGGATGAGCAGTTCTTC | CSAAGQGARSSWDEQFF
TRBJ1-5 | 15 | TRBV3-1 | NA | NA | TGTGCCAGCAGCCAAGGACAGGTTCTTAATCAGCCCCAGCATTTT | CASSQGQVLNQPQHF
TRBJ1-1 | 15 | TRBV7-2 | TRBD1 | NA | TGTGCCAGCAGCCCGACAGGGGTGATGAACACTGAAGCTTTCTTT | CASSPTGVMNTEAFF
TRBJ2-7 | 18 | TRBV6-2/TRBV6-3 | TRBD2 | NA | TGTGCCAGCAGTTCCTGGACTAGCGGGGGCCGAAGAGCAGGCGAGCAGTACTTC | CASSSWTSGGRRAGEQYF
TRBJ1-1 | 15 | TRBV5-1 | TRBD1 | many | TGCGCCAGCAGCTCGCTCTCAGGGGGGAACACTGAAGCTTTCTTT | CASSSLSGGNTEAFF
TRBJ2-7 | 13 | TRBV7-2 | NA | few | TGTGCCAGCAGTACCCCTACATCTTACGAGCAGTACTTC | CASSTPTSYEQYF
TRBJ2-6 | 15 | TRBV11-2 | NA | many | TGTGCCAGCAGCTTATTTCCCTCTGGGGCCAACGTCCTGACTTTC | CASSLFPSGANVLTF
TRBJ2-2 | 17 | TRBV7-8 | NA | NA | TGTGCCAGCAGCCCCTGGGGGGGGGGGCCCCGCACCGGGGAGCTGTTTTTT | CASSPWGGGPRTGELFF
TRBJ1-1 | 12 | TRBV6-5 | NA | few | TGTGCCAGCAGTTACGGAGACACTGAAGCTTTCTTT | CASSYGDTEAFF
TRBJ1-1 | 15 | TRBV18 | NA | NA | TGTGCCAGCTCACCCTACAGGGAATGGAACACTGAAGCTTTCTTT | CASSPYREWNTEAFF
TRBJ1-2 | 17 | TRBV4-3 | TRBD1 | many | TGCGCCAGCAGCCAAGAAGCCTTGGAGGCAGGGGGCTATGGCTACACCTTC | CASSQEALEAGGYGYTF
TRBJ1-2 | 15 | TRBV7-3 | TRBD1 | NA | TGTGCCAGCAGCGCCCAGGGGGGGAACAACTATGGCTACACCTTC | CASSAQGGNNYGYTF
TRBJ2-5 | 11 | TRBV28 | NA | NA | TGTGCCAGTTTAGTAGGAGAGACCCAGTACTTC | CASLVGETQYF
TRBJ2-7 | 14 | TRBV7-2 | NA | many | TGTGCCAGCAGCTTAGGCCTGAGCTCCTACGAGCAGTACTTC | CASSLGLSSYEQYF
TRBJ2-3 | 13 | TRBV7-8 | NA | many | TGTGCCAGCAGCTTTAGTTCGGGGGATACGCAGTATTTT | CASSFSSGDTQYF
TRBJ2-3 | 15 | TRBV20-1 | TRBD1 | few | TGCAGTGCCACTTCCGGGACAGGCCAATCGGATACGCAGTATTTT | CSATSGTGQSDTQYF
TRBJ2-5 | 15 | TRBV5-1 | TRBD1 | few | TGCGCCAGCAGGTTGACCGGGACAGCCCCAGAGACCCAGTACTTC | CASRLTGTAPETQYF
TRBJ2-1 | 15 | TRBV7-9 | TRBD2 | NA | TGTGCCAGCAGCTTCTTTAGCGGGGGGGCCGATGAGCAGTTCTTC | CASSFFSGGADEQFF
TRBJ2-7 | 15 | TRBV6-2/TRBV6-3 | NA | NA | TGTGCCAGCAGTTATCCTCGACAGGAGGCTTACGAGCAGTACTTC | CASSYPRQEAYEQYF
TRBJ2-3 | 16 | TRBV27 | TRBD2 | NA | TGTGCCAGCAGTCCCGTCGCAGCGGGGGGCTTGGATACGCAGTATTTT | CASSPVAAGGLDTQYF
TRBJ2-3 | 15 | TRBV5-1 | TRBD1 | many | TGCGCCAGCAGCTTTTTGACAGGGGGGCAAGATACGCAGTATTTT | CASSFLTGGQDTQYF
TRBJ1-5 | 13 | TRBV6-5 | TRBD1 | few | TGTGCCAGCCGGACAGGGTGGGATCAGCCCCAGCATTTT | CASRTGWDQPQHF
TRBJ2-3 | 13 | TRBV7-2 | NA | NA | TGTGCCAGCAGCTTATTGTTGGGAGATACGCAGTATTTT | CASSLLLGDTQYF
TRBJ1-3 | 15 | TRBV6-6 | NA | few | TGTGCCAGCAGCCGAGGACATTCCTCTGGAAACACCATATATTTT | CASSRGHSSGNTIYF
TRBJ2-5 | 13 | TRBV5-1 | NA | many | TGCGCCAGCAGCTTGGGATTGAAAGAGACCCAGTACTTC | CASSLGLKETQYF
TRBJ2-7 | 15 | TRBV12-3/TRBV12-4 | TRBD2 | many | TGTGCCAGCAGCCAGGGACTAGCGGGGGGCTACGAGCAGTACTTC | CASSQGLAGGYEQYF
TRBJ1-4 | 15 | TRBV5-1 | NA | many | TGCGCCAGCAGCTTGGTCTCTGAGTCTAATGAAAAACTGTTTTTT | CASSLVSESNEKLFF